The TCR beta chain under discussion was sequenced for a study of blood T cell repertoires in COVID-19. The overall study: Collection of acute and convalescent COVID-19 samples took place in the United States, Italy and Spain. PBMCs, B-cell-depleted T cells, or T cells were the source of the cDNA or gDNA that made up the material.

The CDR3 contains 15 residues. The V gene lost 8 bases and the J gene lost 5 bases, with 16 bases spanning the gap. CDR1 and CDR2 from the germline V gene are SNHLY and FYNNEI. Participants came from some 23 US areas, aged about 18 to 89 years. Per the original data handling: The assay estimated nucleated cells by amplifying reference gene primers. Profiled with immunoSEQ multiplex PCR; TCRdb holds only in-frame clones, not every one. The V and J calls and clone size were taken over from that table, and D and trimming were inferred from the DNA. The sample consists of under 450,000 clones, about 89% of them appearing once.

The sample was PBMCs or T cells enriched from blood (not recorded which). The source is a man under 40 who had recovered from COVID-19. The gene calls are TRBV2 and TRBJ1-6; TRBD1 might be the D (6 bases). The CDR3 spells CASGIRDIDNSPLHF. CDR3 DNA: TGTGCCAGCGGGATCCGGGACATAGATAATTCACCCCTCCACTTT. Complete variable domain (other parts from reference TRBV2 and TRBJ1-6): EPEVTQTPSHQVTQMGQEVILRCVPISNHLYFYWYRQILGQKVEFLVSFYNNEISEKSEIFDDQFSVERPDGSNFTLKIRSTKLEDSAMYFCASGIRDIDNSPLHFGNGTRLTVT.